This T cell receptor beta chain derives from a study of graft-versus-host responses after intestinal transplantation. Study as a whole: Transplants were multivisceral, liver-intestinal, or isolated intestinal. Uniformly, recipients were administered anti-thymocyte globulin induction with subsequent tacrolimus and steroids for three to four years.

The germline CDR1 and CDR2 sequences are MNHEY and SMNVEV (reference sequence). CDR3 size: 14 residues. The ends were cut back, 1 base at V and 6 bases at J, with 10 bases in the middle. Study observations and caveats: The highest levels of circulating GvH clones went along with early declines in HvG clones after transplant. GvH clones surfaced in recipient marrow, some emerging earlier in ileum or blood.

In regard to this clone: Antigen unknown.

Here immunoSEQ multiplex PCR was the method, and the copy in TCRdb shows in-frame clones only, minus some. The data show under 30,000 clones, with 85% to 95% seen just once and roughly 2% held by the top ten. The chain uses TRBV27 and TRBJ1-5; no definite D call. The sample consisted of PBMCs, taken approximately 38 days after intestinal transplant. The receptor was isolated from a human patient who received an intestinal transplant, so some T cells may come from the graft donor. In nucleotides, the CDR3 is TGTGCCAGCAGTTTATTGGCATTCAGTCAGCCCCAGCATTTT. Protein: CASSLLAFSQPQHF.